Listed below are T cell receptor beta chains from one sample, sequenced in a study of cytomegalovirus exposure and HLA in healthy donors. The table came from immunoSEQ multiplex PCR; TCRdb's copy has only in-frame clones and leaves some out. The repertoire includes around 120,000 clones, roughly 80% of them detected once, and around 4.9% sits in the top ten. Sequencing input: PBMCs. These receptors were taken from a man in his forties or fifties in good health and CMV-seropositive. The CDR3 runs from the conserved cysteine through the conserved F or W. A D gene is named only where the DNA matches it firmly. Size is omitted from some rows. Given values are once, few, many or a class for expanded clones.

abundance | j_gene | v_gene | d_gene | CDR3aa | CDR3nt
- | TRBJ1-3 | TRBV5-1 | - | CASSSTGSSGNTIYF | TGCGCCAGCAGCTCTACAGGAAGCTCTGGAAACACCATATATTTT
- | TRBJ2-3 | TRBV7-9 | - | CASSQELPSQYF | TGTGCCAGCAGCCAAGAACTACCGTCGCAGTATTTT
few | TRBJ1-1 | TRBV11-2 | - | CASSLDERGEAFF | TGTGCCAGCAGCTTAGATGAACGGGGTGAAGCTTTCTTT
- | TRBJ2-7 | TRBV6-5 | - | CASSYSGRGTYEQYF | TGTGCCAGCAGTTACTCGGGGCGGGGTACCTACGAGCAGTACTTC
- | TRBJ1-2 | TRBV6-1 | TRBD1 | CASSEGDRPSGGYTF | TGTGCCAGCAGTGAGGGGGACAGACCTTCGGGGGGCTACACCTTC
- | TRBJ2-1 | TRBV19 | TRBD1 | CASSSPGQGYNEQFF | TGTGCCAGTAGTTCTCCGGGACAGGGCTACAATGAGCAGTTCTTC
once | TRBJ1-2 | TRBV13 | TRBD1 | CASSPRTGNDYGYTF | TGTGCCAGCAGCCCCAGGACAGGGAACGACTATGGCTACACCTTC
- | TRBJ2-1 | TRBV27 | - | CASSLAGSSYNEQFF | TGTGCCAGCAGTTTAGCGGGAAGCTCCTACAATGAGCAGTTCTTC
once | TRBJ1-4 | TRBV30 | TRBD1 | CAWSQGATNEKLFF | TGTGCCTGGAGTCAGGGGGCAACTAATGAAAAACTGTTTTTT
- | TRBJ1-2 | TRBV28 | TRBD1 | CASSSGQGEENGYTF | TGTGCCAGCAGTTCGGGACAGGGAGAGGAAAATGGCTACACCTTC
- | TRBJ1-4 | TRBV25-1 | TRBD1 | CASSESDRYQLFF | TGTGCCAGCAGTGAATCGGACAGGTACCAACTGTTTTTT
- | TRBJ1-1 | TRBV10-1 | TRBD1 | CASSRGRGQTEAFF | TGCGCCAGCAGCCGTGGCAGGGGGCAAACTGAAGCTTTCTTT
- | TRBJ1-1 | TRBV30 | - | CAWRVGGSAFF | TGTGCCTGGAGAGTGGGGGGTAGCGCTTTCTTT
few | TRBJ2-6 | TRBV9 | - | CASSTGGGTGANVLTF | TGTGCCTCCTCCACTGGGGGGGGCACAGGGGCCAACGTCCTGACTTTC
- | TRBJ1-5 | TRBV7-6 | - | CASSLSRVSQGQPQHF | TGTGCCAGCAGCTTAAGCAGGGTGAGTCAAGGACAGCCCCAGCATTTT
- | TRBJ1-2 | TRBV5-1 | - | CASSSGQYYGYTF | TGCGCCAGCAGCTCTGGACAGTACTATGGCTACACCTTC
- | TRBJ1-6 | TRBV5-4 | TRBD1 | CASSSGQGGNSPLHF | TGTGCCAGCAGCTCCGGACAGGGGGGTAATTCACCCCTCCACTTT
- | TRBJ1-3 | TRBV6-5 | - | CASSYSSRGSGNTIYF | TGTGCCAGCAGTTACTCGAGTAGAGGCTCTGGAAACACCATATATTTT
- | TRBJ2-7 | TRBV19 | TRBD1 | CASSTGTGDTYEQYF | TGTGCCAGTAGTACCGGGACAGGGGACACCTACGAGCAGTACTTC
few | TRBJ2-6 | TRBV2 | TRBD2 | CASMREGLSSGANVLTF | TGTGCCAGCATGAGGGAGGGCCTAAGCTCTGGGGCCAACGTCCTGACTTTC
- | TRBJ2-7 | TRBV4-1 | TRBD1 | CASSQDSPTGTGLSYEQYF | TGCGCCAGCAGCCAAGATTCCCCCACCGGGACAGGGTTATCCTACGAGCAGTACTTC
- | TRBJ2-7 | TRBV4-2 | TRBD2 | CASSQEKRGGHEQYF | TGTGCCAGCAGCCAAGAGAAGCGGGGGGGCCACGAGCAGTACTTC
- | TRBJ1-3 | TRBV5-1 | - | CASSQGYGGNTIYF | TGCGCCAGCAGCCAGGGGTACGGGGGAAACACCATATATTTT
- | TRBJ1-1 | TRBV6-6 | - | CASRTGHRNTEAFF | TGTGCCAGCAGAACGGGACACCGTAACACTGAAGCTTTCTTT
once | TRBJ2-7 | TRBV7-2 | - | CASSLGDRPYEQYF | TGTGCCAGCAGCTTAGGTGACAGACCCTACGAGCAGTACTTC
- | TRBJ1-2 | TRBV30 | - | CAWGRPGGREKDF | TGTGCCTGGGGGAGGCCAGGAGGTAGGGAAAAAGACTTC
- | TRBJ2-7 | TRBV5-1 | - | CASSLAVRGGLSYEQYF | TGCGCCAGCAGCTTGGCCGTAAGGGGAGGCCTCTCCTACGAGCAGTACTTC